This TCR beta chain derives from a study of blood T cell repertoires in COVID-19. Across the study: Nucleic acid was either cDNA or gDNA, and it came from T cells, B-cell-depleted T cells, or PBMCs.

Methods used by the authors: Estimation of nucleated cell counts was performed using reference gene primer amplification. The data were produced by immunoSEQ multiplex PCR, yet TCRdb's version contains in-frame clones alone and is incomplete. V and J calls and clone size come straight from that table; D and trimming were deduced from the DNA. The sample holds 80,000 to 100,000 clones, over 70% seen once. Between the trimmed V and J ends, which lost 2 bases and 4 bases, there was a span of 9 bases. Germline V gives CDR1 KGHSH, CDR2 LQKENI. The CDR3 spans 13 residues. The chain uses TRBV18 and TRBJ2-7; no clear D gene. The sample was peripheral blood. The clonotype was recovered from a man aged 60 to 75 with acute or convalescent COVID-19. The CDR3 DNA reads TGTGCCAGCTCACCAAACGGGTTTTACGAGCAGTACTTC. Protein: CASSPNGFYEQYF.